This entry lists 9 T cell receptor beta chains sequenced from one sample in a study of CD8 T cells in Susac syndrome. RNA was extracted with the RNeasy kit, and a quantity of roughly 0.45 to 1 ug was reverse transcribed using random hexamers. TCRdb itself ran the immunoSEQ multiplex PCR reads through MiXCR, one entry per CDR3 protein. The sample contains some 65,000 distinct CDR3 sequences, roughly 94% of which appear only once. The specimen was CD8+ T cells from PBMCs. These receptors were obtained from a human donor with multiple sclerosis.

The rearrangement joins TRBV9 to TRBJ2-7; D unresolved. This CDR3 has 15 amino acids. Trimming removed 0 bases from V and 1 base from J, with 11 bases in between. Germline lookup yields CDR1 SGDLS and CDR2 YYNGEE. The CDR3 nucleotides read TGTGCCAGCAGCGTAGGATATTCGTTTTCCTACGAGCAGTACTTC. As protein: CASSVGYSFSYEQYF.

The chain links TRBV7-9 to TRBJ2-7, with TRBD1 matching 7 bases. V lost 5 bases to trimming and J lost 3 bases; unmatched junction nucleotides: 4. This CDR3 is 13 amino acids long. Germline V gene sequence: CDR1 SEHNR, CDR2 FQNEAQ (reference sequence). CDR3 protein: CASSKGTDYEQYF. In DNA form, the CDR3 reads TGTGCCAGCAGCAAGGGGACAGACTACGAGCAGTACTTC.

The chain joins TRBV19 to TRBJ2-2; D is undetermined. Between the trimmed V and J ends, which lost 1 base and 3 bases, there was a span of 9 bases. CDR3 length equals 15 residues. CDR1 and CDR2 (germline): LNHDA, SQIVND (reference sequence). The CDR3: CASSIGETDTGELFF. The CDR3 bases are TGTGCCAGTAGTATAGGAGAAACTGACACCGGGGAGCTGTTTTTT.

This sequence joins TRBV2 and TRBJ1-2; D possibly corresponds to TRBD1 (6 bases). This CDR3 is built from 13 residues. V gave up 10 bases and J gave up 2 bases, with 14 bases separating them. CDR1 is SNHLY, CDR2 FYNNEI, per germline. CDR3 in amino acids: CANTGKSNYGYTF. CDR3 sequence (DNA): TGTGCCAATACAGGGAAATCCAACTATGGCTACACCTTC. The full variable domain, its missing parts supplied by reference TRBV2 and TRBJ1-2, is EPEVTQTPSHQVTQMGQEVILRCVPISNHLYFYWYRQILGQKVEFLVSFYNNEISEKSEIFDDQFSVERPDGSNFTLKIRSTKLEDSAMYFCANTGKSNYGYTFGSGTRLTVV.

V and J are TRBV27 and TRBJ2-1, with 7 bases that match TRBD1. CDR3 length: 15 residues. Looked up from germline, CDR1 is MNHEY and CDR2 is SMNVEV (reference sequence). The ends lost 0 bases at V and 9 bases at J; junction bases unmatched: 8. The CDR3 nucleotides are TGTGCCAGCAGTTTATCCACTCGAGGGGGCCTTGAGCAGTTCTTC. Its protein product is CASSLSTRGGLEQFF.

The CDR3 DNA reads as TGCGCCAGCAGCCAACCCCAGGCCCAGAGCTCCTACAATGAGCAGTTCTTC. It codes for CASSQPQAQSSYNEQFF. The V and J genes are TRBV4-1 and TRBJ2-1; D remains unclear. The CDR3 spans 17 residues. Germline CDR1 is MGHRA and CDR2 is YSYEKL. V was clipped by 2 bases and J by 0 bases, with 14 bases between them.

The chain couples TRBV4-1 to TRBJ2-6, with D uncertain. CDR3 length equals 16 residues. CDR1 and CDR2 (germline): MGHRA, YSYEKL. Trimming took off 4 bases at V and 0 bases at J, with 10 bases between the two ends. The CDR3 nucleotides read TGCGCCAGCAGCCTCCAATTCCTCTCTGGGGCCAACGTCCTGACTTTC. It specifies CASSLQFLSGANVLTF.

This clonotype has just one count. As DNA, the CDR3 is TGTGCCAGCCACCCGTCCTACTTC. Its protein is CASHPSYF. The rearrangement uses TRBV21-1 and TRBJ1-2. TRBV21-1 is an annotated pseudogene. This CDR3 is 8 amino acids long.

The chain joins TRBV30 to TRBJ1-5; TRBD1 matches at 10 bases. Losses at the gene ends were 3 bases for V and 5 bases for J; bases not matched to a gene: 7. This CDR3 has 15 amino acids. The germline CDR1 and CDR2 sequences are GTSNPN and SVGIG (reference sequence). CDR3 nucleotides: TGTGCCTGGAGAGTAGGGACAGGGGACTATCAGCCCCAGCATTTT. It encodes CAWRVGTGDYQPQHF.